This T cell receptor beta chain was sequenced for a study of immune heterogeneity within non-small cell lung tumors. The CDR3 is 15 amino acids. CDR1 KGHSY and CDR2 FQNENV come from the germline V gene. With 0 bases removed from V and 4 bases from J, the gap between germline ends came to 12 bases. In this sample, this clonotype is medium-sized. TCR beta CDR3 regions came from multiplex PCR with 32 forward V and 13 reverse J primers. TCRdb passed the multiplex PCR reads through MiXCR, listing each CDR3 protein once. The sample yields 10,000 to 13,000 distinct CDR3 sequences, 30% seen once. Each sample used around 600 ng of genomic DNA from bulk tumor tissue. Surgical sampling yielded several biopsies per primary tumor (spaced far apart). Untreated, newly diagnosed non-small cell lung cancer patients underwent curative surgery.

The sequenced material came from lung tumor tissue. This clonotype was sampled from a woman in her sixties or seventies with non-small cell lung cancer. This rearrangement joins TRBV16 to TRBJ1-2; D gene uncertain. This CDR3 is CASSQSRELGYGYTF. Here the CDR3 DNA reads TGTGCCAGCAGCCAATCGCGGGAGCTCGGCTATGGCTACACCTTC.